The text below deals with one T cell receptor (beta chain). Its antigen is currently not known. Per-nucleotide qualities are absent, and no much larger clonotype sits a single base away. The time point label for this specimen denotes: cycle 2 day 1 (C2D1) of nivolumab. Every trial patient had relapsed after autologous stem cell transplantation, and cohorts A, B and C differed in prior brentuximab vedotin exposure. The trial cohort included 55 to 65 patients with relapsed/refractory classical Hodgkin lymphoma, and each patient had a best overall response of complete response, partial response or progressive disease. Trial patients were treated with single-agent nivolumab in the multi-cohort phase II CheckMate 205 trial. An independent review committee assessed best overall response by applying the 2007 International Working Group response criteria. PBMCs from the trial were collected at three points: immediately before nivolumab initiation (C1D1), and during therapy at cycle 2 day 1 and cycle 4 day 1. After peripheral blood was drawn into 8 mL Vacutainer Cell Preparation Tubes, PBMCs were isolated by centrifugation and then cryopreserved.

The entry originates in a study of PD-1 blockade in classical Hodgkin lymphoma (dated by TCRdb to 2018 to 2020). Background for the entire study: Nivolumab dosing was 3 mg/kg intravenously every 2 weeks, continuing until either disease progression or unacceptable toxicity. The study used CyTOF and TCR beta sequencing to define a peripheral blood immune signature of response to PD-1 blockade in classical Hodgkin lymphoma. Paper-wide results and their limitations: Lower diversity was observed in patients in whom nivolumab was started less than 1 year after ASCT, and these patients were excluded from later analyses so that confounding by immune reconstitution would be avoided. Baseline diversity similar to that of newly diagnosed patients was observed in trial patients achieving complete response, whereas significantly lower diversity was observed in partial responders and progressors. Newly diagnosed patients were reported to have lower baseline TCR diversity than healthy donors, and relapsed/refractory patients were reported to have lower baseline TCR diversity still. A significant rise by C4D1 was seen in CD4+ but not CD8+ TCR diversity (p=0.0027 vs p=0.16), with the rise being most apparent in complete responders (p=0.02). The study covered only a single clinical trial cohort, and the causes of the repertoire differences, possibly disease activity or prior therapy, were still not defined.

CDR1 and CDR2 were assigned from the germline V gene as SGHAT and FQNNGV. After removal of 3 bases from V and 0 bases from J, the junction retains 6 bases not matched to a gene. The CDR3 contains 16 residues, cysteine and phenylalanine counted. Solely the CDR3 DNA is kept, with 48 bases framed from the first base. Genomic DNA was extracted with the Qiagen DNeasy kit from unsorted PBMCs and from negatively selected CD4+ and CD8+ fractions. TCR beta CDR3 regions were subjected to amplification by immunoSEQ multiplex PCR with primers that anneal to V and J segments. A synthetic immune receptor repertoire was used to minimize amplification bias, and any remaining bias was removed computationally after sequencing. The paper's processing steps were these. Repertoire diversity was quantified as the Shannon entropy index using custom Python scripts. Unsorted, CD4+ and CD8+ repertoires were examined separately, except in combined analyses, for which CD4+ and CD8+ sequences were merged in silico. A clone was considered expanded if an increase in frequency of at least 2-fold after treatment relative to C1D1 was found, and a pseudocount of 0.5 was applied to clones undetected at baseline. Singleton clones were defined as clones with 0 or 1 copy at C1D1, and non-singleton clones were defined as clones with 2 or more copies. By matching protein sequences in sorted samples from the same patient, clones expanded in unsorted samples were annotated as CD4+, CD8+ or unknown. Diversity changes from C1D1 to C4D1 were tested in paired samples using Wilcoxon tests. Held by TCRdb, this immuneACCESS table contains in-frame sequences only and omits some clones. Under half of the omission traces to an unresolved V gene where checked; the cause of the rest is unknown. The V and J calls and the clone size are those of that table, but D and trimming were determined from the DNA. In all, the sample holds about 110,000 clones, and 80% to 90% of those were seen once. Just under 20% of the sample lies in the top ten.

The sequence was obtained from a human donor with classical Hodgkin lymphoma. The sample in question was peripheral blood mononuclear cells (PBMCs), obtained before the second cycle of nivolumab. Recombination linked TRBV11-2 to TRBJ2-3; 7 junctional bases match TRBD2. The bases are TGTGCCAGCAGCTTCTCCCTAGCGGCGAGCACAGATACGCAGTATTTT. It translates as CASSFSLAASTDTQYF.